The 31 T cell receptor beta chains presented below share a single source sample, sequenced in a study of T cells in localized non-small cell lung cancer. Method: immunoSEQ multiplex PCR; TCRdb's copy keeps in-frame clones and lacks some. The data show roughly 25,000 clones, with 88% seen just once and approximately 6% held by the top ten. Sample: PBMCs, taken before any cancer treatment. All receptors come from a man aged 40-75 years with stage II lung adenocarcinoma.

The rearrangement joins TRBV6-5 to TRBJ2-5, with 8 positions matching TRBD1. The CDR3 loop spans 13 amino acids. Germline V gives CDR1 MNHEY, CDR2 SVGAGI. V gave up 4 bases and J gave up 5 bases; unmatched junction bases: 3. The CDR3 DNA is TGTGCCAGCAGTTCAGGGGGCGCGGAGACCCAGTACTTC. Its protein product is CASSSGGAETQYF.

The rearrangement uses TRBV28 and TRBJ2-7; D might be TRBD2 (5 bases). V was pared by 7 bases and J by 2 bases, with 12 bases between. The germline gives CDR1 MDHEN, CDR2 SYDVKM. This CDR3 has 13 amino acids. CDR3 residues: CASTSRDTYEQYF. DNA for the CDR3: TGTGCCAGCACCTCCCGGGATACCTACGAGCAGTACTTC.

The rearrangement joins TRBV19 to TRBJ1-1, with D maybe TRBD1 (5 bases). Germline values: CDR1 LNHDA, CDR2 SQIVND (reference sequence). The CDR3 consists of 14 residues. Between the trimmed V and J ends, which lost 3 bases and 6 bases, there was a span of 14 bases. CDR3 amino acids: CASSMQGRISEAFF. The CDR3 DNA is TGTGCCAGTAGTATGCAGGGTCGAATCTCTGAAGCTTTCTTT.

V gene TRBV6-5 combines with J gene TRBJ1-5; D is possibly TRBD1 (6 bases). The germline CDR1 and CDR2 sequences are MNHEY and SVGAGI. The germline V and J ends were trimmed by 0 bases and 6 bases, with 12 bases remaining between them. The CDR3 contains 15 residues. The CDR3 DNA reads TGTGCCAGCAGTTACTCAGGGGGAAGCGGTCAGCCCCAGCATTTT. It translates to CASSYSGGSGQPQHF.

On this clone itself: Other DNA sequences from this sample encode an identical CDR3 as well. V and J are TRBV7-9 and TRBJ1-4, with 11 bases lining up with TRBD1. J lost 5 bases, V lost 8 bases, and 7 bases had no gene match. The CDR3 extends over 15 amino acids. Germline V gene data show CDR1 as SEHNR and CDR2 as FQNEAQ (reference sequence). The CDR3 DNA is TGTGCCAGCCGATTAGGGACAGGGGGAAATGAAAAACTGTTTTTT. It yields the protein CASRLGTGGNEKLFF.

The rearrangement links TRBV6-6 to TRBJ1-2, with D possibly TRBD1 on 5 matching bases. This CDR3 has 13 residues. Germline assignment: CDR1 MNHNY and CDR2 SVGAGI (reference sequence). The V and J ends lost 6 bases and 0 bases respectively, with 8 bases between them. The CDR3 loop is CASSPGANYGYTF. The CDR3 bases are TGTGCCAGCAGCCCGGGGGCTAACTATGGCTACACCTTC.

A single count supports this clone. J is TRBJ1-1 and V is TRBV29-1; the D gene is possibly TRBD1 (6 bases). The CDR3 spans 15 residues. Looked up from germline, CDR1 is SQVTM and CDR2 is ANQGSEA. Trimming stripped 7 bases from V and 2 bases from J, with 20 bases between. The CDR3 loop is CSAERGREVNTEAFF. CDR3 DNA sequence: TGCAGCGCAGAAAGGGGGAGGGAAGTAAACACTGAAGCTTTCTTT.

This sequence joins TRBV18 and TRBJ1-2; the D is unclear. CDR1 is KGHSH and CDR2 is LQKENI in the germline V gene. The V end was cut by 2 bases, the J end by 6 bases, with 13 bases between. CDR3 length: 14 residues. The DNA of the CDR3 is TGTGCCAGCTCACCAGACCTATCCAACGATGGCTACACCTTC. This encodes CASSPDLSNDGYTF.

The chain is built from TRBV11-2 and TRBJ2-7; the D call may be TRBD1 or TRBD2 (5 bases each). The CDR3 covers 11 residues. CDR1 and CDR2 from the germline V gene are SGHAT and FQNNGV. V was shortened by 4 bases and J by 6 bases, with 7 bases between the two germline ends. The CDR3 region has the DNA TGTGCCAGCAGCTCCGGGACCGAGCAGTACTTC. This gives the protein CASSSGTEQYF.

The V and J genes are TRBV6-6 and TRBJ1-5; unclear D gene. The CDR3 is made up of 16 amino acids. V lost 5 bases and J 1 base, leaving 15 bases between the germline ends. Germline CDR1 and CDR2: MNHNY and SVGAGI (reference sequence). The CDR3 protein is CASSATPGRSNQPQHF. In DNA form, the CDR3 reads TGTGCCAGCAGTGCAACCCCGGGAAGGAGCAATCAGCCCCAGCATTTT.

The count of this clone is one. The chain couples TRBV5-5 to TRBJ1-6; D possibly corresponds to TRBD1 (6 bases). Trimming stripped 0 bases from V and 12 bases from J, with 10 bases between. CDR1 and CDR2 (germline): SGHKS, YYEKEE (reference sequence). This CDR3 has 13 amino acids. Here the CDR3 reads CASSLEQGRPLHF. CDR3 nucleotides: TGTGCCAGCAGCTTGGAACAGGGACGACCCCTCCACTTT.

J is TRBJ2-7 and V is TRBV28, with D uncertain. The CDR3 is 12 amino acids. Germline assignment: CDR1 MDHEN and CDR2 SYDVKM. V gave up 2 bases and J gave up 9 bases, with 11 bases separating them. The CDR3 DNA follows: TGTGCCAGCAGTTTACGGCGACCCGGGCAGTACTTC. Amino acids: CASSLRRPGQYF.

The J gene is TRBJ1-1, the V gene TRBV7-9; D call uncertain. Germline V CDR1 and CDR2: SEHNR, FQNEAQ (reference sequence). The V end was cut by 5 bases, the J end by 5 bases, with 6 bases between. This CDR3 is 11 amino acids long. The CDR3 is CASSQGTEAFF. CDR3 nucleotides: TGTGCCAGCAGCCAAGGGACTGAAGCTTTCTTT.

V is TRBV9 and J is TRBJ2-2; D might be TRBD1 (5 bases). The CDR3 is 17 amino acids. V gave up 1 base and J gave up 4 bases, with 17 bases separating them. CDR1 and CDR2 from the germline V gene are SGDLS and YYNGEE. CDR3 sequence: CASSVNLQGWGTGELFF. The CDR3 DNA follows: TGTGCCAGCAGCGTAAACCTTCAGGGATGGGGCACCGGGGAGCTGTTTTTT.

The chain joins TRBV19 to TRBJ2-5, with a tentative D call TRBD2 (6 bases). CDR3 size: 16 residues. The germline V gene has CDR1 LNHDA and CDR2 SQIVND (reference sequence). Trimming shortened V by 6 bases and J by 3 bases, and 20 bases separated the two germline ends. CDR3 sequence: CASSPPLERTKETQYF. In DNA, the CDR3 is TGTGCCAGTAGCCCGCCCCTGGAGCGGACTAAAGAGACCCAGTACTTC.

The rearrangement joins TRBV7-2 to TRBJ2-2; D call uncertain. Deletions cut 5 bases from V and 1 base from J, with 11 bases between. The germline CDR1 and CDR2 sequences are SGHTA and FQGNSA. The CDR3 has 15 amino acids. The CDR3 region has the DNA TGTGCCAGCAGCCTAGGTTTCCTGAACACCGGGGAGCTGTTTTTT. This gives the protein CASSLGFLNTGELFF.

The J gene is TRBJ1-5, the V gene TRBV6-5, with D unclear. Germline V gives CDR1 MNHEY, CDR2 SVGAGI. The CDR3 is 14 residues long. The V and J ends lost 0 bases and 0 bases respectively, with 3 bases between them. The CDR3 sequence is CASSYSGSNQPQHF. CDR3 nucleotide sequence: TGTGCCAGCAGTTACTCAGGTAGCAATCAGCCCCAGCATTTT.

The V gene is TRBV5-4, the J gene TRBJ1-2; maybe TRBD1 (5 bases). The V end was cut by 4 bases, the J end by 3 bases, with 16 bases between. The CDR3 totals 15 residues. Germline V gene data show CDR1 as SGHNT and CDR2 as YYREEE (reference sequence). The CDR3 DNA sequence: TGTGCCAGCAGCCCGGACGGGGGGGGGTACTATGGCTACACCTTC. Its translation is CASSPDGGGYYGYTF.

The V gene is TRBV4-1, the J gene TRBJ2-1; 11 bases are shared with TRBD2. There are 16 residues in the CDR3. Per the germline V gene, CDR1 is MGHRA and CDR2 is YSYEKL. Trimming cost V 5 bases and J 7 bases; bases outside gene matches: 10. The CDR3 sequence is CASSGLSGGAINEQFF. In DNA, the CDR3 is TGCGCCAGCAGCGGACTTAGCGGGGGGGCGATTAATGAGCAGTTCTTC.

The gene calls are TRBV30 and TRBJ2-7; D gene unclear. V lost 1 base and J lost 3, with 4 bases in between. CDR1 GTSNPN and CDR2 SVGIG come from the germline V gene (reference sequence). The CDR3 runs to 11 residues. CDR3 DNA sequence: TGTGCCTGGAGTGCCTACTACGAGCAGTACTTC. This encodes CAWSAYYEQYF.

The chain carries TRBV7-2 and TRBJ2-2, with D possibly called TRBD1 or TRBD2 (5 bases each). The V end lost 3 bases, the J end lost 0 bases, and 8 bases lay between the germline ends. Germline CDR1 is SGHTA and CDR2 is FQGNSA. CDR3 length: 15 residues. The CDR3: CASSFLGANTGELFF. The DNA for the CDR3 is TGTGCCAGCAGCTTCTTGGGGGCGAACACCGGGGAGCTGTTTTTT.

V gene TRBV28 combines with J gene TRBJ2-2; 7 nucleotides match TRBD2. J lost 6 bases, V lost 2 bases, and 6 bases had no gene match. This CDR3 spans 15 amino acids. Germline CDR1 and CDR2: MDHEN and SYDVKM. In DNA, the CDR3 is TGTGCCAGCAGTTTACGAACTAGCGACGCCGGGGAGCTGTTTTTT. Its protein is CASSLRTSDAGELFF.

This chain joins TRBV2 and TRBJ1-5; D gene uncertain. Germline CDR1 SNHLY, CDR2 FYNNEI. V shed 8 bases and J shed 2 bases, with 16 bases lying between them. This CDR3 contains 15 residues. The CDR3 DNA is TGTGCCAGCTGGTGGGATGGGCACCGCAATCAGCCCCAGCATTTT. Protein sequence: CASWWDGHRNQPQHF.

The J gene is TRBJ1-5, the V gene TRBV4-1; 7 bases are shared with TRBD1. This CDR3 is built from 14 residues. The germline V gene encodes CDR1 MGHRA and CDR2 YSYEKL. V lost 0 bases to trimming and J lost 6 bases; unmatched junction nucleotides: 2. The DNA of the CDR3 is TGCGCCAGCAGCCAAGAAGGGGGCGGTCAGCCCCAGCATTTT. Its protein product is CASSQEGGGQPQHF.

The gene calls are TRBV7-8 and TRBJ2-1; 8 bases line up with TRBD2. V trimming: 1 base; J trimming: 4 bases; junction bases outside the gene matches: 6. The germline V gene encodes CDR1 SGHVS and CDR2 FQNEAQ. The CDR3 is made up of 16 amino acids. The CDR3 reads CASSLDEASGYNEQFF. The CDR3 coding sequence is TGTGCCAGCAGCTTAGATGAAGCTAGCGGGTACAATGAGCAGTTCTTC.

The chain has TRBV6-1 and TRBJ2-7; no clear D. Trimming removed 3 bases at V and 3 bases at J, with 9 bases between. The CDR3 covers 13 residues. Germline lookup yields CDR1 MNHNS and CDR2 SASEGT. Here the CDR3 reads CASSDFRDYEQYF. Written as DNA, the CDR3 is TGTGCCAGCAGTGACTTCCGAGACTACGAGCAGTACTTC.

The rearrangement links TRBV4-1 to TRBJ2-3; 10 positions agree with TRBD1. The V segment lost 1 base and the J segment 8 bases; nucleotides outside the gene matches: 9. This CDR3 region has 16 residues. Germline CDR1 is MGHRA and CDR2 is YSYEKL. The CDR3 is CASSQVRDRGRGTQYF. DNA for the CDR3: TGCGCCAGCAGCCAAGTCCGGGACAGGGGTCGTGGTACGCAGTATTTT.

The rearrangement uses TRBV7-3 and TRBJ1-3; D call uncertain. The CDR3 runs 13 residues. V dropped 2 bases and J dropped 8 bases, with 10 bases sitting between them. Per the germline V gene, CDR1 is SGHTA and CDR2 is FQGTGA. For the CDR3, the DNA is TGTGCCAGCAGCTTACTCGGCGAGTACACCATATATTTT. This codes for CASSLLGEYTIYF. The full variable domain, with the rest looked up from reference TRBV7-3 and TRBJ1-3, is GAGVSQTPSNKVTEKGKYVELRCDPISGHTALYWYRQSLGQGPEFLIYFQGTGAADDSGLPNDRFFAVRPEGSVSTLKIQRTERGDSAVYLCASSLLGEYTIYFGEGSWLTVV.

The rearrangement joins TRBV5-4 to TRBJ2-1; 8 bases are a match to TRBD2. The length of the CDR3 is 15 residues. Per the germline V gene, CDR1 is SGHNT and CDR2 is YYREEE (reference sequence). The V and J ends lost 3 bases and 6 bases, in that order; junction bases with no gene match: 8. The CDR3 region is CASSWGAGGVNEQFF. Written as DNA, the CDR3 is TGTGCCAGCAGCTGGGGGGCGGGGGGCGTCAATGAGCAGTTCTTC. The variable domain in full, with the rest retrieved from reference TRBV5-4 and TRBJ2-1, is ETGVTQSPTHLIKTRGQQVTLRCSSQSGHNTVSWYQQALGQGPQFIFQYYREEENGRGNFPPRFSGLQFPNYSSELNVNALELDDSALYLCASSWGAGGVNEQFFGPGTRLTVL.

Here the CDR3 reads CASSYGQAAYEQYF. Here the CDR3 DNA reads TGTGCCAGCAGCTATGGACAGGCGGCCTACGAGCAGTACTTC. The chain employs TRBV6-6 and TRBJ2-7; 7 bases fit TRBD1. Trimming cost V 6 bases and J 2 bases; bases outside gene matches: 7. The CDR3 has 14 residues. Per germline, CDR1 MNHNY and CDR2 SVGAGI (reference sequence).

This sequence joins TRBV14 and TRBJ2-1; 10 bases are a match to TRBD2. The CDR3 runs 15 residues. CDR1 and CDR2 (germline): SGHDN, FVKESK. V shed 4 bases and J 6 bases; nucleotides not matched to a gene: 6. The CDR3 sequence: CASSPYSGRPNEQFF. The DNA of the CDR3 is TGTGCCAGCAGCCCCTATAGCGGGAGGCCCAATGAGCAGTTCTTC.